This T cell receptor (beta chain) was profiled in a study of tumor-infiltrating lymphocytes in primary liver carcinoma. Reverse transcription of about 0.5 ug total RNA with a constant-region primer produced TCR beta cDNA. Slightly modified ARM-PCR, run as three nested multiplex PCR rounds, produced the TCR beta libraries. TCRdb redid the calling of the multiplex PCR reads with MiXCR, one entry per CDR3 protein. The table lists under 130,000 distinct CDR3 sequences, around 84% of them singletons. For each extraction, RNA and DNA were obtained together from approximately 20-30 mg of unsorted bulk tissue. This clonotype has a handful of counts. Germline is not matched at one junction end, which may reflect a read error. The TCR was taken from a man aged 40-49 years with primary liver carcinoma and hepatitis B virus infection. Sequenced input: liver tumor tissue from sampling region 3. Noted subset: tumor region T3, left-lateral pole.

The CDR3 sequence is CASSQTLVSPLHF. The DNA for the CDR3 is TGTGCCAGCAGTCAGACACTGGTTTCACCCCTCCACTTC. V gene TRBV11-1 combines with J gene TRBJ1-6; D gene unclear. The CDR3 runs to 13 residues. Germline values: CDR1 SGHAT, CDR2 FQDESV (reference sequence). Supplemented by reference TRBV11-1 and TRBJ1-6, the full variable domain reads EAEVAQSPRYKITEKSQAVAFWCDPISGHATLYWYRQILGQGPELLVQFQDESVVDDSQLPKDRFSAERLKGVDSTLKIQPAELGDSAMYLCASSQTLVSPLHFGNGTRLTVT.